This TCR beta chain stems from a study of T cell responses to AZD1222 COVID-19 vaccine. Whole-study context: Pooled together were second doses at about 4 or about 12 weeks. Study-wide findings and caveats: Among the donors, most were white British and more were female, and clonal diversity was possibly underestimated. Vaccine-related CD4 TCRs covered spike, predominating at 160-218 and 743-854.

Germline V gene sequence: CDR1 MNHNS, CDR2 SASEGT. The trim removed 5 bases at V and 2 bases at J, leaving 4 bases unmatched. This CDR3 region has 14 residues. As to this clone: Antigen unknown.

Libraries were prepared by immunoSEQ multiplex PCR; TCRdb keeps only in-frame clonotypes and omits some of them. The sample holds 140,000 or so clones; around 90% are singletons and the top ten take about 3%. The receptor's source is an adult in good health. Sequencing used peripheral blood, obtained on day 0 of AZD1222 vaccination. The chain is built from TRBV6-1 and TRBJ1-2, with 8 bases matching TRBD1. This CDR3 is CASSRGQVNYGYTF. The CDR3 nucleotides are TGTGCCAGCAGTAGGGGACAGGTGAACTATGGCTACACCTTC.